A single sample is the source of the 5 T cell receptor beta chains below, sequenced in a study of OX40 agonist ivuxolimab in advanced cancers. The method was immunoSEQ multiplex PCR; TCRdb's version includes in-frame clones alone and lacks a portion of them. This sample carries approximately 90,000 clones, 91% of them seen once, and the ten largest clones take roughly 2.6%. The sequencing used CD4+ or CD8+ T cells sorted from blood, collected in a trial of the OX40 agonist ivuxolimab. Source of these receptors: an adult with an advanced solid tumor such as melanoma, head and neck, liver or kidney cancer.

The rearrangement links TRBV6-1 to TRBJ2-3; D uncertain. Per the germline V gene, CDR1 is MNHNS and CDR2 is SASEGT. Trimming cost V 0 bases and J 6 bases, with 13 bases left between them. The CDR3 runs 15 residues. The chain's CDR3 is CASSEARSGSDTQYF. In DNA form, the CDR3 reads TGTGCCAGCAGTGAAGCGCGCTCAGGCTCCGATACGCAGTATTTT.

This chain links TRBV6-1 with TRBJ1-2; no reliable D call. Germline loops: CDR1 MNHNS, CDR2 SASEGT. CDR3 length: 14 amino acids. V was shortened by 0 bases and J by 6 bases, with 11 bases between the two germline ends. CDR3 protein: CASSEALVADGYTF. Here the CDR3 DNA reads TGTGCCAGCAGTGAAGCGCTAGTGGCTGATGGCTACACCTTC.

The chain recombines TRBV28 with TRBJ2-3, with TRBD2 identical over 14 bases. Germline CDR1 MDHEN, CDR2 SYDVKM. The CDR3 has 19 amino acids. V was clipped by 5 bases and J by 3 bases; unmatched bases: 13. The CDR3 reads CASSVYQGLAGEWTDTQYF. The CDR3 coding sequence is TGTGCCAGCAGTGTTTACCAGGGACTAGCGGGAGAATGGACAGATACGCAGTATTTT.

This chain links TRBV28 with TRBJ1-4, with 7 bases that match TRBD1. The CDR3 sequence is 15 residues long. After removal of 2 bases from V and 2 bases from J, the junction contained 2 bases not matched to a gene. CDR1 is MDHEN and CDR2 is SYDVKM in the germline V gene. The chain's CDR3 is CASSLAGQTNEKLFF. CDR3 in DNA: TGTGCCAGCAGTTTAGCGGGACAGACTAATGAAAAACTGTTTTTT.

This chain uses TRBV19 with TRBJ1-4; 8 nucleotides match TRBD1. Trimming took 5 bases from V and 7 from J; bases not matched to a gene: 9. The length of the CDR3 is 15 residues. Germline values: CDR1 LNHDA, CDR2 SQIVND (reference sequence). CDR3 sequence reads: CASSPRTGRGEKLFF. The CDR3 region has the DNA TGTGCCAGTAGTCCTCGGACAGGGCGTGGTGAAAAACTGTTTTTT.